This T cell receptor beta chain originates from a study of tumor-infiltrating lymphocytes in localized non-small cell lung cancer. Whole-study context: Several tumor histologies, both smoking statuses, and some post-neoadjuvant chemotherapy samples were included.

Libraries were prepared by immunoSEQ multiplex PCR; TCRdb keeps only in-frame clonotypes and omits some of them. Of 2,900 or so clones in the sample, around 52% were seen once. This clone appeared a few times. What it binds is unknown. Study-wide findings and caveats: T-cell fraction did not differ between immunotypes IM1 and IM2. TCRbeta sequencing showed higher T cell infiltration in tumors than uninvolved lung.

The sample was uninvolved lung tissue not adjacent to the tumor. This receptor was identified in a human donor with non-small cell lung cancer.

For the CDR3, the DNA is TGTGCCAGCAGTGAAGCAGGGGGTAGGGATCAGCCCCAGCATTTT. Translation gives CASSEAGGRDQPQHF. V gene TRBV6-1 combines with J gene TRBJ1-5; D is perhaps TRBD1 (6 bases). This CDR3 spans 15 amino acids. Trimming left V 0 bases short and J 5 bases short, with 11 bases between. CDR1 MNHNS and CDR2 SASEGT come from the germline V gene.